This paragraph covers one T cell receptor beta chain sequence. J gave up 10 bases and V 5 bases, and 2 bases lay outside the gene matches. The CDR3 runs to 13 residues. Germline values: CDR1 KGHSH, CDR2 LQKENI. The data were produced by immunoSEQ multiplex PCR, yet TCRdb's version contains in-frame clones alone and is incomplete. The sample contains about 150,000 clones, 80% to 90% of which appear only once. The sample originates from a study of blood T cell repertoires in COVID-19. What was sequenced was peripheral blood. The source of this sequence is a man younger than 35 with COVID-19, enrolled during active disease. The rearrangement links TRBV18 to TRBJ2-1, with 13 bases lining up with TRBD2. The CDR3 nucleotides are TGTGCCAGCTCATCGGGACTAGCGGGAGAGCAGTTCTTC. Translating it yields CASSSGLAGEQFF.